The rows below give T cell receptor beta chains drawn from one sample of a study of cytomegalovirus exposure and HLA in healthy donors. TCRdb's copy holds only in-frame clones and misses some; the assay was immunoSEQ multiplex PCR. Seen here are tens of thousands of clones, approximately 71% observed once, and the top ten hold approximately 2.1%. The material sequenced was PBMCs. The receptors derive from a woman aged 25 to 45 in good health and CMV-seronegative. Both conserved end residues are part of each CDR3. A D gene is named only where the DNA matches it firmly. Size tells how often a clone was seen (once, few, many) or the class of an expanded clone, and some rows leave it out.

d_call j_call clone_size v_call cdr3_nt cdr3_aa
TRBD1 TRBJ2-1 NA TRBV6-1 TGTGCCAGCAGCCAAGGACAGGGGGCCCGAAATGAGCAGTTCTTC CASSQGQGARNEQFF
NA TRBJ2-7 NA TRBV27 TGTGCCAGCAGTTTATCTGGCCGGGAACCATCCCCCTACGAGCAGTACTTC CASSLSGREPSPYEQYF
TRBD2 TRBJ2-2 NA TRBV5-5 TGTGCCAGCAGCTCAAGACTAGCGGGGGGTGCGGGGGAGCTGTTTTTT CASSSRLAGGAGELFF
TRBD1 TRBJ2-7 NA TRBV6-1 TGTGCCAGCAGTGCCTCCCTGACAGGGGTCCCTTCCTACGAGCAGTACTTC CASSASLTGVPSYEQYF
NA TRBJ2-7 NA TRBV13 TGTGCCAGCAGCCCAAACTCCTACGAGCAGTACTTC CASSPNSYEQYF
NA TRBJ2-6 NA TRBV18 TGTGCCAGCTCACCGACGCTACCCAGGACTGGGGCCAACGTCCTGACTTTC CASSPTLPRTGANVLTF
NA TRBJ1-2 few TRBV15 TGTGCCACCAGCAGAGATACGGGACTCCGAGGGGGCTACACCTTC CATSRDTGLRGGYTF
TRBD1 TRBJ2-4 NA TRBV7-9 TGTGCCAGCAGCATCGACAGGGGAGGCATTCAGTACTTC CASSIDRGGIQYF
TRBD1 TRBJ1-1 NA TRBV2 TGTGCCAGCAAGGACAGGGGAGGGACTGAAGCTTTCTTT CASKDRGGTEAFF
NA TRBJ2-3 NA TRBV7-3 TGTGCCAGCAGCTTCACCAACCAAACTAGCCCCACAGATACGCAGTATTTT CASSFTNQTSPTDTQYF
NA TRBJ1-5 NA TRBV7-9 TGTGCCAGCAGCTTTTTCGACTATCTGAGGGTTCAGCCCCAGCATTTT CASSFFDYLRVQPQHF
TRBD1 TRBJ2-1 few TRBV18 TGTGCCAGCTCACCACGGAGACAGGGGGCATACAATGAGCAGTTCTTC CASSPRRQGAYNEQFF
TRBD2 TRBJ2-5 NA TRBV5-1 TGCGCCAGCAGCTCAGCGGGGTTCCAAGAGACCCAGTACTTC CASSSAGFQETQYF
NA TRBJ2-3 NA TRBV10-2 TGCGCCAGCAGGGACTACACAGATACGCAGTATTTT CASRDYTDTQYF
NA TRBJ2-4 NA TRBV11-2 TGTGCCAGCAGCGCCCCCAGATTTAACATTCAGTACTTC CASSAPRFNIQYF
TRBD1 TRBJ2-7 once TRBV30 TGTGCCTGGAGGAGGGGGCCCCTCTACGAGCAGTACTTC CAWRRGPLYEQYF
TRBD1 TRBJ2-7 NA TRBV28 TGTGCCAGCAGTTTATGGGAACAGGGGTCCCCCTCCTACGAGCAGTACTTC CASSLWEQGSPSYEQYF
NA TRBJ2-2 few TRBV10-3 TGTGCCATCAGTCCTGCTGGCCCGAACACCGGGGAGCTGTTTTTT CAISPAGPNTGELFF
NA TRBJ2-3 few TRBV5-1 TGCGCCAGCAGCGCGACGGACGGGGAGGATACGCAGTATTTT CASSATDGEDTQYF
TRBD1 TRBJ1-1 NA TRBV5-4 TGTGCCAGCAGTTATGGAGACAGGGACACTGAAGCTTTCTTT CASSYGDRDTEAFF
TRBD1 TRBJ1-1 NA TRBV6-1 TGTGCCAGCAGGGTGGACAGGGAGAAGGAAGCTTTCTTT CASRVDREKEAFF
NA TRBJ1-5 NA TRBV5-6 TGTGCCAGCAGCTTGGCAGGGATCGGCAATCAGCCCCAGCATTTT CASSLAGIGNQPQHF
TRBD1 TRBJ1-5 few TRBV7-8 TGTGCCAGCGGTTCGGGACAGGGCTTTTATAGCAATCAGCCCCAGCATTTT CASGSGQGFYSNQPQHF
NA TRBJ2-7 NA TRBV15 TGTGCCACCAGCTTCGGACAGTCCTACGAGCAGTACTTC CATSFGQSYEQYF
TRBD1 TRBJ2-2 NA TRBV6-1 TGTGCCAGCTTTCCCTGGACAGGGCGTACCGGGGAGCTGTTTTTT CASFPWTGRTGELFF
TRBD1 TRBJ1-4 once TRBV9 TGTGCCAGCAGCCCCCATCCCGGGACAGGGCGTGCAACTAATGAAAAACTGTTTTTT CASSPHPGTGRATNEKLFF
TRBD1 TRBJ1-6 once TRBV27 TGTGCCAGCAGTCCCTACCGGGACAGGGGTCTTTCTCAGAATTCACCCCTCCACTTT CASSPYRDRGLSQNSPLHF
TRBD1 TRBJ1-3 NA TRBV5-4 TGTGCCAGCAGCCCTACAGGGGACGGAAACACCATATATTTT CASSPTGDGNTIYF
NA TRBJ1-5 few TRBV9 TGTGCCAGCAGCGTAGGAGGGCCCAATCAGCCCCAGCATTTT CASSVGGPNQPQHF
NA TRBJ1-1 few TRBV7-2 TGTGCCAGCAGCTCTGGACTGGCATGGGCTTTCTTT CASSSGLAWAFF
TRBD1 TRBJ2-7 NA TRBV9 TGTGCCAGCAGCGTAGGCCAGGGGGCTTACGAGCAGTACTTC CASSVGQGAYEQYF
NA TRBJ2-3 NA TRBV27 TGTGCCAGCAGTCTCCGGACAGGCACAGATACGCAGTATTTT CASSLRTGTDTQYF
TRBD1 TRBJ1-1 few TRBV5-1 TGCGCCAGCAGCTCCGGGACAGGGGGAACTGAAGCTTTCTTT CASSSGTGGTEAFF
NA TRBJ2-7 NA TRBV28 TGTGCCAGCAGTTTAATGGAGACCTACGAGCAGTACTTC CASSLMETYEQYF
TRBD2 TRBJ2-1 NA TRBV5-8 TGTGCCAGCAGTCGATCTAGCGGGGGGGCTCGGTTCTTC CASSRSSGGARFF
NA TRBJ2-7 NA TRBV10-3 TGTGCCATCGGGGCTTCGCGCGAGCAGTACTTC CAIGASREQYF
NA TRBJ1-2 NA TRBV10-3 TGTGCCATCAGTGAGACAGGGCTGGAGTATGGCTACACCTTC CAISETGLEYGYTF
TRBD1 TRBJ2-7 NA TRBV6-1 TGTGCCAGCAGTACGATCGGGACAGGGGGATACGAGCAGTACTTC CASSTIGTGGYEQYF
NA TRBJ2-5 NA TRBV2 TGTGCCAGCAGTGGCGGGGGCCCTTTCCAAGAGACCCAGTACTTC CASSGGGPFQETQYF
TRBD1 TRBJ1-2 NA TRBV10-3 TGTGCCATCAACCCGACAGGGGGCAACTATGGCTACACCTTC CAINPTGGNYGYTF
NA TRBJ1-2 NA TRBV19 TGTGCCAGTAGTATCCCCGGGGTTAGCAATGGCTACACCTTC CASSIPGVSNGYTF
TRBD2 TRBJ2-7 NA TRBV29-1 TGCAGCGTTGAAGGCTTCGGGGGGAAGCAGTACTTC CSVEGFGGKQYF
NA TRBJ2-4 few TRBV5-1 TGCGCCAGCAGCTTAGGGGCGGGGGCCAAAAACATTCAGTACTTC CASSLGAGAKNIQYF
NA TRBJ1-3 NA TRBV5-1 TGCGCCAGCAGCTTCTCCGGCCCACAGGGCGGCGGAAACACCATATATTTT CASSFSGPQGGGNTIYF
NA TRBJ2-1 NA TRBV11-3 TGTGCCAGCAGCTTAGGGGCGGGTGGCTACAATGAGCAGTTCTTC CASSLGAGGYNEQFF
TRBD1 TRBJ1-2 NA TRBV7-9 TGTGCCAGCAGCCGGGCCGGGACAGGGGGTACCGATGGCTACACCTTC CASSRAGTGGTDGYTF
TRBD1 TRBJ2-7 once TRBV4-1 TGCGCCAGCAGCCAAGGCTGGGACAGGCGTCCCCTCGAGCAGTACTTC CASSQGWDRRPLEQYF
TRBD1 TRBJ2-5 few TRBV5-1 TGCGCCAGCAGCTACTCAGGGGGCCAAGAGACCCAGTACTTC CASSYSGGQETQYF
TRBD2 TRBJ2-3 NA TRBV30 TGTGCCTGGAGGTCCGGGCGGGGGAGCACAGATACGCAGTATTTT CAWRSGRGSTDTQYF